This T cell receptor beta chain was captured in a study of tumor and adjacent non-tumor tissue in lung cancer. The ends were cut back, 7 bases at V and 4 bases at J, with 16 bases in the middle. This CDR3 is 14 amino acids long. Germline CDR1 reads SQVTM; CDR2 reads ANQGSEA. A modified ARM-PCR protocol with three rounds of nested PCR amplified TCRbeta. A single record per CDR3 protein comes from TCRdb applying MiXCR to the multiplex PCR reads. The sample shows tens of thousands of distinct CDR3 sequences, over 70% of them seen only once. The template was RNA from unsorted bulk tissue. This clonotype has a handful of counts.

The sequenced sample was lung tumor tissue. This chain joins TRBV29-1 and TRBJ2-2; D might be TRBD1 or TRBD2, each matching 5 bases. The receptor was isolated from a woman between 45 and 60 years old with non-small cell lung cancer. CDR3 region: CSALVGRATGELFF. The CDR3 DNA sequence: TGCAGCGCCCTGGTGGGACGGGCCACCGGGGAGCTGTTTTTT.